The rows below give T cell receptor beta chains drawn from one sample of a study of blood T cell repertoires in COVID-19. Repertoires were generated with immunoSEQ multiplex PCR, while TCRdb's copy carries only in-frame clones and drops some. This sample has 200,000 to 250,000 clones, with around four fifths found just once. The sequenced material came from PBMCs or T cells enriched from blood (not recorded which). The receptor set was obtained from a woman between 45 and 60 years old who had been exposed to COVID-19. The CDR3 runs from the conserved cysteine through the conserved F or W. Each record gives: D gene, V gene, J gene, clone size, CDR3 protein, CDR3 DNA. D genes are given only for firm matches. Some rows have no size entry. The others give once, few or many, or a class for an expanded clone.

.	TRBV3-1/TRBV3-2	TRBJ1-1	.	CASSQDGEAPKPANTEAFF	TGTGCCAGCAGCCAAGACGGGGAGGCCCCTAAACCGGCGAACACTGAAGCTTTCTTT
.	TRBV30	TRBJ2-2	.	CAWSGGTGNTGELFF	TGTGCCTGGAGTGGGGGTACAGGGAACACCGGGGAGCTGTTTTTT
.	TRBV30	TRBJ1-1	once	CARKDSEKAFF	TGTGCCCGCAAGGACAGCGAAAAAGCTTTCTTT
TRBD1	TRBV24-1	TRBJ2-7	few	CATSDTGTGRTEQYF	TGTGCCACCAGTGATACCGGGACAGGGAGGACCGAGCAGTACTTC
.	TRBV5-5	TRBJ1-4	.	CASSLGGEKLFF	TGTGCCAGCAGCTTAGGGGGTGAAAAACTGTTTTTT
TRBD1	TRBV19	TRBJ2-7	.	CASSRTGGTYEQYF	TGTGCCAGTAGTCGGACAGGGGGCACCTACGAGCAGTACTTC
.	TRBV6-5	TRBJ1-1	once	CASSYRGYDMNTEAFF	TGTGCCAGCAGTTACCGGGGATACGACATGAACACTGAAGCTTTCTTT
TRBD1	TRBV9	TRBJ2-3	.	CASSVTGTGSPTDTQYF	TGTGCCAGCAGCGTCACCGGGACAGGGTCGCCCACAGATACGCAGTATTTT
TRBD1	TRBV6-5	TRBJ1-1	.	CASKEGARTEAFF	TGTGCCAGCAAAGAGGGGGCCCGAACTGAAGCTTTCTTT
TRBD1	TRBV19	TRBJ2-2	once	CASSIRDRGPGELFF	TGTGCCAGTAGTATACGGGACAGGGGACCCGGGGAGCTGTTTTTT
.	TRBV14	TRBJ1-3	.	CASSQVKRRNTIYF	TGTGCCAGCAGCCAAGTTAAGAGGCGAAACACCATATATTTT
TRBD1	TRBV9	TRBJ1-1	.	CASSVSGQVNTEAFF	TGTGCCAGCAGCGTCTCGGGACAGGTGAACACTGAAGCTTTCTTT
TRBD2	TRBV27	TRBJ2-1	few	CASKSPSGSSYNEQFF	TGTGCCAGCAAGTCTCCTAGCGGAAGCTCCTACAATGAGCAGTTCTTC
TRBD2	TRBV28	TRBJ2-1	once	CASSRSGGVPLYNEQFF	TGTGCCAGCAGCCGTAGCGGGGGGGTCCCCTTATACAATGAGCAGTTCTTC
.	TRBV19	TRBJ2-7	.	CASSTLGRDEQYF	TGTGCCAGTAGTACCCTCGGCAGGGACGAGCAGTACTTC
.	TRBV29-1	TRBJ1-1	.	CSVHQTGLNTEAFF	TGCAGCGTTCATCAAACAGGGCTGAACACTGAAGCTTTCTTT
TRBD1	TRBV18	TRBJ2-7	.	CASSPGTGGGEQYF	TGTGCCAGCTCACCAGGGACAGGGGGCGGCGAGCAGTACTTC
.	TRBV19	TRBJ2-3	.	CASSIANPGSTDTQYF	TGTGCCAGTAGTATAGCGAACCCGGGGAGCACAGATACGCAGTATTTT
.	TRBV12-3/TRBV12-4	TRBJ1-2	.	CASSLGRAYGYTF	TGTGCCAGCAGTCTGGGGAGGGCCTATGGCTACACCTTC
TRBD1	TRBV6-2/TRBV6-3	TRBJ2-6	.	CASSYGVRGFYSGANVLTF	TGTGCCAGCAGTTACGGGGTCAGGGGGTTTTACTCTGGGGCCAACGTCCTGACTTTC
TRBD2	TRBV7-9	TRBJ2-3	.	CASSPRGEGTDTQYF	TGTGCCAGCAGCCCACGGGGGGAGGGCACAGATACGCAGTATTTT
TRBD1	TRBV28	TRBJ2-1	.	CASSLSGTGSGNEQFF	TGTGCCAGCAGTCTCTCCGGGACAGGGTCCGGGAATGAGCAGTTCTTC
TRBD1	TRBV18	TRBJ1-2	.	CASSPGTGTQGYTF	TGTGCCAGCTCACCAGGGACAGGGACTCAAGGCTACACCTTC
.	TRBV7-9	TRBJ2-2	.	CASRFNGELFF	TGTGCCAGTAGATTTAACGGGGAGCTGTTTTTT
.	TRBV28	TRBJ1-1	.	CASSSGLKNTEAFF	TGTGCCAGCAGTTCGGGACTGAAGAACACTGAAGCTTTCTTT
.	TRBV7-9	TRBJ2-1	.	CASSLAHPSGEQFF	TGTGCCAGCAGCTTAGCGCATCCGTCGGGGGAGCAGTTCTTC
TRBD1	TRBV6-1	TRBJ2-2	.	CASSVGQGVLTGELFF	TGTGCCAGCAGTGTGGGGCAGGGGGTTCTCACCGGGGAGCTGTTTTTT
TRBD1	TRBV19	TRBJ2-7	.	CASSPSGGAGYEQYF	TGTGCCAGTAGCCCTTCAGGGGGCGCTGGATACGAGCAGTACTTC
TRBD1	TRBV28	TRBJ2-5	.	CASSVDRGQETQYF	TGTGCCAGCAGCGTTGACAGGGGACAAGAGACCCAGTACTTC
.	TRBV6-5	TRBJ1-3	.	CASSYSAVDPGNTIYF	TGTGCCAGCAGTTACTCGGCAGTCGATCCTGGAAACACCATATATTTT
.	TRBV5-1	TRBJ2-7	.	CASSGGTYSREQYF	TGCGCCAGCAGCGGGGGGACTTACTCCCGCGAGCAGTACTTC
.	TRBV5-4	TRBJ1-3	.	CASSPGGPWDQNTIYF	TGTGCCAGCAGCCCCGGAGGCCCTTGGGATCAGAACACCATATATTTT
TRBD2	TRBV28	TRBJ2-2	.	CASRIAGGRTGELFF	TGTGCCAGCAGGATAGCGGGGGGGCGGACCGGGGAGCTGTTTTTT
.	TRBV28	TRBJ1-2	.	CATYSSGQSGGYTF	TGTGCCACTTATTCGAGTGGACAGTCTGGTGGCTACACCTTC
TRBD2	TRBV12-3/TRBV12-4	TRBJ2-5	.	CASSYGGETQYF	TGTGCCAGCAGTTACGGGGGGGAGACCCAGTACTTC
.	TRBV18	TRBJ1-5	.	CASSRERSQPQHF	TGTGCCAGCTCAAGAGAAAGAAGTCAGCCCCAGCATTTT
.	TRBV29-1	TRBJ2-5	once	CSVVEFAETQYF	TGCAGCGTTGTTGAGTTCGCGGAGACCCAGTACTTC
.	TRBV19	TRBJ1-6	.	CASSPQGDYSPLHF	TGTGCCAGTAGTCCCCAGGGTGACTATTCACCCCTCCACTTT
TRBD2	TRBV6-7	TRBJ2-7	.	CASSYSGTSISYEQYF	TGTGCCAGCAGTTACTCCGGGACTAGCATATCCTACGAGCAGTACTTC
TRBD1	TRBV5-4	TRBJ1-2	.	CASSIDRENYGYTF	TGTGCCAGCAGCATTGACAGGGAAAACTATGGCTACACCTTC
.	TRBV12-5	TRBJ1-1	.	CASGLSPRDTEAFF	TGTGCTAGTGGTTTGAGTCCCAGGGACACTGAAGCTTTCTTT